This T cell receptor (beta chain) was obtained from a study of response to subunit inactivated influenza vaccine. The CDR3 is 14 residues long. J was trimmed by 9 bases and V by 5 bases; bases with no gene match: 15. Germline V CDR1 and CDR2: DFQATT, SNEGSKA (reference sequence). A single record per CDR3 protein comes from TCRdb applying MiXCR to the RT-PCR reads. The sample yields approximately 490,000 distinct CDR3 sequences, approximately 7.7% seen once. The V call is TRBV20-1, the J call TRBJ2-7; 8 nucleotides line up with TRBD2. Sequences were derived from PBMCs from blood, sampled roughly 24 months after vaccination. The clonotype originates from a man between 45 and 75 years old who received an inactivated influenza vaccine. In DNA form, the CDR3 reads TGCAGTGCTTCTCCATCAAGCGGGAGTGTAGGGCAGTACTTC. Encoded protein: CSASPSSGSVGQYF.